Listed here are 22 T cell receptor beta chains from one sample, sequenced in a study of beta chain features in type 1 diabetes. cDNA synthesis used the whole RNA isolate, giving expressed TCRB sequences. Assay used: immunoSEQ multiplex PCR; TCRdb lists only in-frame clones, some missing. The sample comprises roughly 370,000 clones, roughly 13% of which are singletons, and roughly 0.035% rests with the top ten. The sample was naive CD4+ T cells from blood. Receptors originate from a man aged 30-40 years in good health.

The chain links TRBV5-6 to TRBJ1-1; D may be TRBD1 (5 bases). Trimming stripped 6 bases from V and 5 bases from J, with 20 bases between. CDR1 SGHDT and CDR2 YYEEEE come from the germline V gene. The CDR3 is 15 amino acids. The CDR3 DNA reads TGTGCCAGCACCCCCTTGGGTGCAGGGAAAACTGAAGCTTTCTTT. Translating it yields CASTPLGAGKTEAFF.

This chain uses TRBV9 with TRBJ1-1; a weak D match, TRBD1 (5 bases). CDR1 is SGDLS, CDR2 YYNGEE, per germline. The ends were cut back, 0 bases at V and 7 bases at J, with 7 bases in the middle. CDR3 length equals 12 residues. The CDR3 reads CASSVGGNEAFF. DNA for the CDR3: TGTGCCAGCAGCGTAGGGGGGAATGAAGCTTTCTTT.

In its sample, this clone was seen a few times. The chain uses TRBV5-8 and TRBJ1-1, with 9 bases aligning to TRBD1. CDR1 and CDR2 from the germline V gene are SGHTS and YDEGEE. The junction had 8 bases not matched to a gene; V was cut back by 7 bases and J by 4 bases. This CDR3 spans 14 amino acids. The chain's CDR3 is CASSSRQGGTEAFF. For the CDR3, the DNA is TGTGCCAGCTCCTCCCGACAGGGGGGCACTGAAGCTTTCTTT.

This clone was picked up a small number of times. The J gene is TRBJ2-3, the V gene TRBV30, with D unclear. Germline loops: CDR1 GTSNPN, CDR2 SVGIG (reference sequence). Trimming shortened V by 2 bases and J by 6 bases, and 12 bases separated the two germline ends. The CDR3 contains 13 residues. This CDR3 reads CAWSLRNQDTQYF. Here the CDR3 DNA reads TGTGCCTGGAGTCTGCGGAATCAGGATACGCAGTATTTT.

This clone occurred a few times. The J gene is TRBJ1-5, the V gene TRBV30, with D possibly being TRBD1 (6 bases). This CDR3 has 13 amino acids. In germline, CDR1 is GTSNPN, CDR2 SVGIG (reference sequence). Trimming shortened V by 5 bases and J by 3 bases, and 11 bases separated the two germline ends. CDR3 residues: CAWGTGNNQPQHF. CDR3 in DNA: TGTGCCTGGGGAACAGGGAACAATCAGCCCCAGCATTTT.

This clone occurred a few times. The CDR3 region is CASRLAHRDNPTQETQYF. The CDR3 coding sequence is TGTGCAAGTCGCTTAGCCCACCGGGACAATCCCACGCAAGAGACCCAGTACTTC. This chain links TRBV12-2 with TRBJ2-5; the table calls TRBD1, which could not be checked here. TRBV12-2 is termed a pseudogene. The CDR3 loop spans 18 amino acids.

This clone occurred a few times. The rearrangement links TRBV7-8 to TRBJ2-3; D is uncertain. CDR1 is SGHVS, CDR2 FQNEAQ, per germline. There are 13 residues in the CDR3. V was trimmed by 4 bases and J by 4 bases, leaving 9 bases between them. CDR3 nucleotide sequence: TGTGCCAGCAGCTCATACCGTCCAGATACGCAGTATTTT. Protein product: CASSSYRPDTQYF.

The table lists this clone with a few counts. V usage is TRBV6-5 and J usage is TRBJ1-4; D remains unclear. The CDR3 sequence is 13 residues long. V shed 4 bases and J shed 7 bases, with 10 bases lying between them. CDR1 is MNHEY, CDR2 SVGAGI, per germline. DNA of the CDR3: TGTGCCAGCAGTTCCCATACGTCTGAAAAACTGTTTTTT. This translates into CASSSHTSEKLFF.

This clone was detected a few times. V gene TRBV2 combines with J gene TRBJ1-6; TRBD1 is a possible D gene (6 bases). The V gene's germline CDR1 is SNHLY and CDR2 FYNNEI. Trimming took 6 bases from V and 7 from J, leaving 16 bases between them. CDR3 length: 15 residues. For the CDR3, the DNA is TGTGCCAGCAGAGACAGGATGAGGGGGAATTCACCCCTCCACTTT. Translating gives CASRDRMRGNSPLHF.

The chain employs TRBV7-9 and TRBJ1-2, with D tentatively TRBD1 (5 bases). The CDR3 extends over 17 amino acids. The germline V gene encodes CDR1 SEHNR and CDR2 FQNEAQ (reference sequence). V was shortened by 1 base and J by 2 bases, with 17 bases between the two germline ends. Written as DNA, the CDR3 is TGTGCCAGCAGCTTAGAGGGCCGAAAGGGGATCAACTATGGCTACACCTTC. It encodes CASSLEGRKGINYGYTF.

This chain links TRBV15 with TRBJ1-4; TRBD1 might be the D (5 bases). This CDR3 has 15 residues. Germline CDR1 LNHNV, CDR2 YYDKDF (reference sequence). Trimming cost V 1 base and J 8 bases, with 14 bases left between them. Here the CDR3 DNA reads TGTGCCACCAGCAGAGGCGAAGGGGTAGGGGAAAAACTGTTTTTT. As protein: CATSRGEGVGEKLFF.

This clone was seen a handful of times. The chain uses TRBV5-6 and TRBJ2-7; 7 bases map to TRBD2. Trimming cost V 2 bases and J 2 bases; bases outside gene matches: 4. This CDR3 comprises 14 residues. Per the germline V gene, CDR1 is SGHDT and CDR2 is YYEEEE. This chain's CDR3 is CASSFGLVAYEQYV. As DNA, the CDR3 is TGTGCCAGCAGCTTTGGACTAGTTGCCTACGAGCAGTACGTC.

J is TRBJ1-2 and V is TRBV19; 10 bases fit TRBD1. The CDR3 has 14 amino acids. The trim removed 8 bases at V and 3 bases at J, leaving 6 bases unmatched. From germline, CDR1 is LNHDA and CDR2 SQIVND (reference sequence). CDR3 nucleotides: TGTGCCAGTGGGACAGGGGAGATTTACTATGGCTACACCTTC. The encoded protein is CASGTGEIYYGYTF.

This clone came up a few times. The CDR3 loop reads CASSDIQETQYF. The CDR3 region has the DNA TGTGCCAGCTCGGACATACAAGAGACCCAGTACTTC. The rearrangement links TRBV5-4 to TRBJ2-5; possible D gene TRBD1, 5 bases. In germline, CDR1 is SGHNT, CDR2 YYREEE (reference sequence). The CDR3 runs 12 residues. Deletions cut 7 bases from V and 2 bases from J, with 9 bases between.

The V call is TRBV15, the J call TRBJ2-7; TRBD1 might be the D (5 bases). Trimming pared 6 bases from V and 0 bases from J, leaving 9 bases between. This CDR3 contains 13 residues. The V gene's germline CDR1 is LNHNV and CDR2 YYDKDF (reference sequence). The CDR3 reads CATRQESSYEQYV. The CDR3 DNA reads TGTGCCACCAGACAGGAGAGCTCCTACGAGCAGTACGTC.

The V gene is TRBV4-2, the J gene TRBJ1-1, with TRBD1 matching over 7 bases. J lost 4 bases, V lost 0 bases, and 2 bases had no gene match. Looked up from germline, CDR1 is LGHNA and CDR2 is YNFKEQ. This CDR3 has 14 amino acids. The CDR3: CASSQEPGGTEAFF. The CDR3 DNA is TGTGCCAGCAGCCAAGAACCAGGGGGCACTGAAGCTTTCTTT.

Only a few counts were recorded for this clone. The same CDR3 arises from other DNA sequences in this sample as well. CDR3 in DNA: TGCGCCAGCAGCGAGGGAGGGGACTATGGCTACACCTTC. This codes for CASSEGGDYGYTF. V and J are TRBV5-1 and TRBJ1-2, with D possibly being TRBD1 (5 bases). Between the trimmed V and J ends, which lost 4 bases and 3 bases, there was a span of 10 bases. CDR3 size: 13 residues. Looked up from germline, CDR1 is SGHRS and CDR2 is YFSETQ.

This clone was found a few times. This chain joins TRBV5-6 and TRBJ2-5, with D hard to call. Per germline, CDR1 SGHDT and CDR2 YYEEEE. The CDR3 loop spans 12 amino acids. V lost 4 bases and J 7 bases, leaving 11 bases between the germline ends. The CDR3 region is CASSGSPRTQYF. CDR3 in DNA: TGTGCCAGCAGCGGATCCCCACGGACCCAGTACTTC.

The gene calls are TRBV27 and TRBJ1-1; tentative D call: TRBD1 (5 bases). The CDR3 sequence is 13 residues long. Per the germline V gene, CDR1 is MNHEY and CDR2 is SMNVEV (reference sequence). The V and J ends lost 6 bases and 1 base respectively, with 9 bases between them. The CDR3: CASRGTGNTEAFF. In DNA, the CDR3 is TGTGCCAGCAGGGGGACGGGGAACACTGAAGCTTTCTTT.

A few counts support this clone. The V and J genes are TRBV9 and TRBJ2-2; 9 positions agree with TRBD1. Germline V lookup: CDR1 SGDLS, CDR2 YYNGEE. The CDR3 spans 17 residues. Losses at the gene ends were 2 bases for V and 5 bases for J; bases not matched to a gene: 10. In DNA, the CDR3 is TGTGCCAGCAGCGTTGATTCGAGGACAGGGGAAACCGGGGAGCTGTTTTTT. Residues: CASSVDSRTGETGELFF.

This rearrangement joins TRBV9 to TRBJ2-1, with TRBD1 identical over 8 bases. Per germline, CDR1 SGDLS and CDR2 YYNGEE. The CDR3 runs to 16 residues. The ends lost 0 bases at V and 1 base at J; junction bases unmatched: 3. In DNA, the CDR3 is TGTGCCAGCAGCGTAGTCAGGGGGCGATCCTACAATGAGCAGTTCTTC. The encoded protein is CASSVVRGRSYNEQFF.

In its sample, this clone was seen a few times. The chain has TRBV7-9 and TRBJ2-7; a possible D gene is TRBD1 (6 bases). The CDR3 is 14 residues long. Germline-derived CDR1 and CDR2 are SEHNR and FQNEAQ (reference sequence). Between the trimmed V and J ends, which lost 1 base and 1 base, there was a span of 8 bases. The chain's CDR3 is CASSLVQGSYEQYF. CDR3 nucleotides: TGTGCCAGCAGCTTAGTACAGGGTTCCTACGAGCAGTACTTC.